This T cell receptor (beta chain) came from a study of T-cell memory formation after mild COVID-19 (dated by TCRdb to the early 2020s). Regarding the research as a whole: TCR sequence clusters from the two donors were largely donor specific. In a couple of donors, T-cell clones that expanded and contracted after mild COVID-19 were tracked by sequencing TCRalpha and TCRbeta repertoires over time. Two young, previously healthy adult volunteers, one female and one male, were included in the cohort. Results the study describes overall, beyond this receptor: Some responding clones were detected in pre-infection memory, suggesting pre-existing cross-reactive memory T cells joined the SARS-CoV-2 response. Whether the second-wave clones peaking on day 37 were SARS-CoV-2 specific was not confirmed. Only a couple of mild cases were covered by the study, and larger cohorts that include severe cases with pre-infection samples were considered necessary. Clones contracting from day 15 to 85 had balanced CD4/CD8 phenotypes, while a second wave expanding from day 15 to 37 was biased towards CD4+. Contracting CD4+ clones were located mainly in the CM and EM memory subsets, whereas CD8+ clones were found to be enriched in EMRA.

About this clonotype: Its target antigen remains unknown. Base qualities are not provided; no much larger clone lies one nucleotide away.

Ficoll-Paque density gradient centrifugation was used to isolate PBMCs. Including the terminal cysteine and phenylalanine, the CDR3 comprises 15 residues. The only DNA kept is the CDR3, 45 bases in frame from the first base. Clipping removes 0 bases from V and 1 base from J, with 3 as the unmatched junction base count. Via the germline V gene (reference sequence), CDR1 is DFQATT and CDR2 SNEGSKA. The sequencer listed for this sample is Illumina NovaSeq 6000. TCRalpha and TCRbeta cDNA libraries were constructed by 5'RACE with constant-segment primers, with sample barcodes and unique molecular identifiers being introduced. Trizol reagent was used to extract RNA from every sample. Libraries were amplified in two PCR steps, with a second sample barcode and Illumina TruSeq adapters added in the second step. The libraries were sequenced on an Illumina NovaSeq using 2 x 150 bp paired-end reads. On the study's bioinformatics: Reads were demultiplexed and collapsed into UMI-guided consensus sequences with migec v1.2.7. Using mixcr v2.1.11, UMI consensuses were aligned to TRA and TRB V and J templates and then assembled into clonotypes. Clonotypes were classified as expanded or contracted when called significant by both edgeR and NoisET, with noise models trained on biological replicates. For edgeR calls, the thresholds were a false discovery rate-adjusted p below 0.01 and a log2 fold-change of 1. As an exploratory analysis of dynamics, PCA with hierarchical clustering was applied to max-normalized trajectories of the 1000 most abundant clonotypes. Separately sequenced CD4+ and CD8+ repertoires were used to assign the CD4 or CD8 phenotype of responding clones. Through fastp at Q25 and MiXCR, TCRdb rebuilt clones from the public reads, retaining in-frame beta chains. Entries that share a CDR3 protein sequence are merged under the most common genes and DNA. These V and J calls rely on TCRdb rather than the paper's analysis. The table for this sample lists 350,000 to 500,000 distinct CDR3 sequences; around 17% of them were counted only once. The top ten hold roughly 21% of the sample.

What was sequenced was PBMCs or a T cell subset sorted from them (not recorded which). Here the chain combines TRBV20-1 and TRBJ2-1, with 7 bases in between that match TRBD1. This sequence originates from a man younger than 30 who had mild COVID-19 (a few samples of this study predate the infection). The sample titles of this study are shuffled in the database, so cell type and time point are left out; the donor was told from shared clones. For the CDR3, the sequence is CSARDGDSSYNEQFF. The DNA is TGCAGTGCTAGAGATGGGGACAGTTCCTACAATGAGCAGTTCTTC.